This T cell receptor beta chain was profiled in a study of T-cell reconstitution after alpha-beta-depleted transplantation in children (dated by TCRdb to the mid-2010s). For the study in its entirety: Using TCR repertoire profiling, the study quantitatively followed how T-cell immune reconstitution unfolded in children after TCRalphabeta/CD19-depleted allogeneic hematopoietic cell transplantation.

The receptor library was made with PCR. Instrument on record: Illumina HiSeq 2500. Molecular barcoding was employed in the preparation of TCR libraries, with unique molecular identifiers being used to normalize TCRbeta repertoire quantification. In TCRdb, the public reads were trimmed at Q25 with fastp and aligned with MiXCR, with productive beta chains retained. Records with the same CDR3 protein are collapsed into one entry carrying the most frequent genes and DNA. The sample table records 440,000 or so distinct CDR3 sequences; about a tenth of these occur just once. The top ten constitute roughly 6% of the sample. Turning to this clonotype: Its cognate antigen has yet to be identified. One base away there is no much larger clone; base qualities are not given.

Trimming costs V 1 base and J 0 bases, and their ends lie 8 bases apart. Via the germline V gene, CDR1 is SGHDN and CDR2 FVKESK. The CDR3 has 15 amino acids, counting the end cysteine and phenylalanine. Only the CDR3 portion is preserved as DNA: 45 bases, with reading frame beginning at the first base. The TCR comes from a human donor who donated a stem cell graft to a child with acute myeloid leukemia. The material was PBMCs from the stem cell graft donor, obtained from the stem cell graft. Here the chain combines TRBV14 and TRBJ2-3; too little of a D gene remains to name it. The nucleotide sequence is TGTGCCAGCAGCCAAGTTACCACAAGCACAGATACGCAGTATTTT. This sequence encodes CASSQVTTSTDTQYF.